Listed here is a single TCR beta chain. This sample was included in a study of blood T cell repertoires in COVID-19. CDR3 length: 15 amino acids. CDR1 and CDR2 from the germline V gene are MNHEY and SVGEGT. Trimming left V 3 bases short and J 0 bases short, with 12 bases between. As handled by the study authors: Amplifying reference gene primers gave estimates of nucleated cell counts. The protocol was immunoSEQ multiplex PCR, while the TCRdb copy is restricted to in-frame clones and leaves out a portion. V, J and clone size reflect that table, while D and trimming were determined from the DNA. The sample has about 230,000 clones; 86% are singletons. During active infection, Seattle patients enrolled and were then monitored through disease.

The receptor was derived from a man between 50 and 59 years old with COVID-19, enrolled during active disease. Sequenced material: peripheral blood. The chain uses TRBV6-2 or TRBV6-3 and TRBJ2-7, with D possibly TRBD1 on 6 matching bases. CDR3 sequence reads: CASSYPPTGSYEQYF. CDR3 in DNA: TGTGCCAGCAGTTATCCGCCGACAGGCTCCTACGAGCAGTACTTC.